This T cell receptor (beta chain) is drawn from a study of T cells after yellow fever vaccination (dated by TCRdb to the late 2010s). About the study as a whole: The SMART-Seq v4 Ultra Low Input RNA kit was used to prepare libraries from fractions with low cell numbers. To follow T-cell clones before and after both primary and booster YFV17D yellow fever vaccination, bulk TCR alpha and beta repertoires underwent longitudinal sequencing. Bulk PBMC replicates and cell subsets were isolated from blood drawn at multiple timepoints before and after both primary and secondary immunization. The cohort comprised two healthy male donors, one aged 18 to 29 and one aged 30 to 40 years.

General study outcomes and caveats: Most clones expanded after primary vaccination were re-detected after the booster (approximately 95% of CD4 and around 88% of CD8), suggesting broad memory maintenance. The study included only two donors, which limits how far the findings can be generalized. A small share of clonotypes was detected in both CD4 and CD8 compartments, with the overlap likely arising from convergent recombination. The secondary T-cell response was found to be weaker but faster than the primary response, with a peak reached on day 5 rather than on day 15. Computational filtering was required because FACS-sorted repertoires could contain abundant contaminating clonotypes from the bulk population.

The meaning of the sample's treatment or condition label: live attenuated yellow fever vaccine strain. A standard Ficoll-Paque protocol was used to isolate PBMCs from peripheral blood. Dynabeads CD4 and CD8 positive selection kits were used to isolate CD4 and CD8 T-cell fractions. TriZol was used to extract RNA from bulk PBMCs, CD4 and CD8 fractions, and dextramer-positive and dextramer-negative fractions. Sequencing was carried out with an Illumina NovaSeq 6000. TCR cDNA was synthesized by 5'RACE template switching, which introduced a universal primer site and unique molecular identifiers. cDNA synthesis was primed from both the TCR alpha and TCR beta constant segments. Library amplification involved two PCR steps, and the second step added sample barcodes and sequencing adapters. Libraries were sequenced on Illumina HiSeq 2500 (2x100 bp) or NovaSeq (2x150 bp). In the original analysis: Demultiplexing of reads and collapsing into UMI consensus sequences were performed with MIGEC, and V(D)J alignment was carried out with MiXCR. Vaccine-responding clonotypes were identified with edgeR using replicate PBMC samples, with FDR below 0.01 and a log2 fold change above 5 up to day 15 being required. Each bulk clonotype was labeled CD4 or CD8 based on which sequenced repertoire, CD4 or CD8, contained the clonotype at higher abundance. TCRdb reprocessing: public reads trimmed at Q25 with fastp, clones called with MiXCR, in-frame beta chains kept. Each entry merges the rows of one CDR3 protein and shows their most common DNA and genes. These V and J calls derive from TCRdb rather than the authors' analysis. Counted in this sample were about 320,000 distinct CDR3 sequences; about 10% of them appeared once. The ten largest account for 3% to 3.5% of the sample.

The V end loses 2 bases and the J end loses 5 bases, and a stretch of 16 bases separates them. Including cysteine and phenylalanine, the CDR3 has 15 amino acids. The read is trimmed to its CDR3 DNA, 45 bases read in frame from base 1. The germline V gene encodes CDR1 SGDLS and CDR2 YYNGEE. This clonotype was picked up a small number of times. There is no known antigen for this receptor. Base qualities are not at hand, and no much larger clone is one base apart. The receptor's source is a man younger than 35 who received the YFV17D yellow fever vaccine. The V and J genes are TRBV9 and TRBJ1-1; perhaps TRBD1 is the D gene, with 5 bases matching. Sequences were derived from CD4+ T cells sorted from PBMCs, sampled 45 days after the yellow fever booster vaccination. The DNA sequence follows: TGTGCCAGCAGCGTTTCCACAGGCGAGGGGACTGAAGCTTTCTTT. It encodes CASSVSTGEGTEAFF.